Listed here are 3 T cell receptor beta chains from one sample, sequenced in a study of CD8 T cells in ankylosing spondylitis. TCRdb independently ran MiXCR on the 5' RACE reads; one entry per CDR3 protein. The sample has under 130,000 distinct CDR3 sequences; 24% are singletons. Sequenced sample: synovial fluid, either unsorted or a sorted T cell fraction (not recorded which). These receptors originate from a male donor with ankylosing spondylitis.

A note on this clonotype: The junction differs from germline at one of its ends, possibly a read error. The chain joins TRBV13 to TRBJ2-7, with 8 nucleotides matching TRBD2. Germline loops: CDR1 PRHDT, CDR2 FYEKMQ (reference sequence). The CDR3 is made up of 14 amino acids. The CDR3 DNA is TGTGCCAGCAGCTTAGGAGCGGGAGATCCCGAGAAGTACTTC. Translation gives CASSLGAGDPEKYF.

Judged by abundance, this clonotype is medium-sized. V gene TRBV10-1 combines with J gene TRBJ2-3; 9 bases are a match to TRBD2. Germline V CDR1 and CDR2: WNHNN, SYGVQD (reference sequence). CDR3 size: 14 residues. V was pared by 4 bases and J by 4 bases, with 3 bases of the junction left unmatched. The CDR3 coding sequence is TGCGCCAGCAGTGGAGCGGGAGGACCAGATACGCAGTATTTT. Protein product: CASSGAGGPDTQYF.

In this sample, this clonotype turned up a few times. The V and J genes are TRBV6-5 and TRBJ1-1, with a possible D match to TRBD1 (5 bases). There are 13 residues in the CDR3. V was trimmed by 2 bases and J by 2 bases, leaving 6 bases between them. Per the germline V gene, CDR1 is MNHEY and CDR2 is SVGAGI. CDR3 residues: CASSYRGNTEAFF. In nucleotides, the CDR3 is TGTGCCAGCAGTTACAGGGGCAACACTGAAGCTTTCTTT.